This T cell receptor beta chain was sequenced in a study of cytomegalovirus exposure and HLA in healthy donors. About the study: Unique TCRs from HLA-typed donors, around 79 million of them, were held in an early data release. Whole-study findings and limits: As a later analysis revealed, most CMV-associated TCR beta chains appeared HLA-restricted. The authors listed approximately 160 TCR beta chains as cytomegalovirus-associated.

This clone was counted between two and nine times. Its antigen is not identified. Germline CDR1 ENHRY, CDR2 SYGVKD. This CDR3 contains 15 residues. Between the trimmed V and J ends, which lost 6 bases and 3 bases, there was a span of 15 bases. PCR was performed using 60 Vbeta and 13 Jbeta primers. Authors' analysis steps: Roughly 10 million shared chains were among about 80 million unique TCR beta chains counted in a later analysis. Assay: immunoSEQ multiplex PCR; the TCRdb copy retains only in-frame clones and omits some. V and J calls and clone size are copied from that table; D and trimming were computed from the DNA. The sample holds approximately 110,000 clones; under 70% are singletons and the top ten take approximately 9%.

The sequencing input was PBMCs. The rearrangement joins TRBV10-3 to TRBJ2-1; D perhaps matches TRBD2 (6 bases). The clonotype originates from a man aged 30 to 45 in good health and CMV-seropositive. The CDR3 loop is CAISEPAGIYNEQFF. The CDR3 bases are TGTGCCATCAGCGAGCCGGCGGGGATCTACAATGAGCAGTTCTTC.